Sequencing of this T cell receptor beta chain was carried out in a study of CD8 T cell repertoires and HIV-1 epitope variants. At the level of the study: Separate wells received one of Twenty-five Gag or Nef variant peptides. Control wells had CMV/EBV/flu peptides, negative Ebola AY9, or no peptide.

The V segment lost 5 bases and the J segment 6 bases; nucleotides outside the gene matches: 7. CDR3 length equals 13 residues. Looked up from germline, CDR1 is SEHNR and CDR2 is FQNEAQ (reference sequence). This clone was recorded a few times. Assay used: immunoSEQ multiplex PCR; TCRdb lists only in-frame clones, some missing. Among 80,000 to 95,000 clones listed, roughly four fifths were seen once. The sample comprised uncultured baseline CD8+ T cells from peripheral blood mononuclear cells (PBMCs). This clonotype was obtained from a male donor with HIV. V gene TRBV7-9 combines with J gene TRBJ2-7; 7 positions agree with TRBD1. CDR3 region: CASSAGTAAEQYF. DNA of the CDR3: TGTGCCAGCAGCGCCGGGACAGCCGCCGAGCAGTACTTC.